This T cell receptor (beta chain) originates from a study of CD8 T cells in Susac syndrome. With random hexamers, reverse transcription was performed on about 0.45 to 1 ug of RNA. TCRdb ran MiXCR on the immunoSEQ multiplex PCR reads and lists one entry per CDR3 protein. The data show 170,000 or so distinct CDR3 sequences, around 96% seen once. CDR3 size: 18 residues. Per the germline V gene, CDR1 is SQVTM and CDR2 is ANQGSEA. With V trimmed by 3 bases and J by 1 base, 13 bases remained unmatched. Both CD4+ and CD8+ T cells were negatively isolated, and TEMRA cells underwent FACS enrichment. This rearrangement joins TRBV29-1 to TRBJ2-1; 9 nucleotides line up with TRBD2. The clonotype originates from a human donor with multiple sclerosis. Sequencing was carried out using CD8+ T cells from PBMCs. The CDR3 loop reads CSVDGISGSQISYNEQFF. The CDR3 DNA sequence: TGCAGCGTTGACGGAATTAGCGGGAGCCAGATTTCCTACAATGAGCAGTTCTTC.